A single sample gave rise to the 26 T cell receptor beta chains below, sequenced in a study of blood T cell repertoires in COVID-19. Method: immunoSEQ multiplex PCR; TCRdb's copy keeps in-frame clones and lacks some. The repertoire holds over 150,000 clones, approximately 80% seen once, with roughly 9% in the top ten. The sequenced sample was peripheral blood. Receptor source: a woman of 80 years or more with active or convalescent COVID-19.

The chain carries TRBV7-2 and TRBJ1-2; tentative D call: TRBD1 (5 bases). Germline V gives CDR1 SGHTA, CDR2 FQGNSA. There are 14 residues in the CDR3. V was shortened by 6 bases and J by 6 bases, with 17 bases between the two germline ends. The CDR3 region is CASRFRDSINGYTF. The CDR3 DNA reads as TGTGCCAGCAGATTCCGTGACAGCATTAATGGCTACACCTTC.

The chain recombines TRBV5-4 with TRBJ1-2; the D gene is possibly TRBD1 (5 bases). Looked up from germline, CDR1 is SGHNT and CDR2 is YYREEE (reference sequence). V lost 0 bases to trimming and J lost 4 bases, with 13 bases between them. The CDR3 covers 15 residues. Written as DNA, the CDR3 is TGTGCCAGCAGCTTGGCCAAGGGGAAGGGCTATGGCTACACCTTC. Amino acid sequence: CASSLAKGKGYGYTF.

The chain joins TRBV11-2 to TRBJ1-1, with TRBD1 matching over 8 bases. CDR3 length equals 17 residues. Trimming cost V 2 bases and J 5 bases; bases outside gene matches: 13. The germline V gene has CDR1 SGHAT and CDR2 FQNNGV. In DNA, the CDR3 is TGTGCCAGCAGCTTATTGGCGGGGCAGGGGGCAGTAACTGAAGCTTTCTTT. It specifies CASSLLAGQGAVTEAFF.

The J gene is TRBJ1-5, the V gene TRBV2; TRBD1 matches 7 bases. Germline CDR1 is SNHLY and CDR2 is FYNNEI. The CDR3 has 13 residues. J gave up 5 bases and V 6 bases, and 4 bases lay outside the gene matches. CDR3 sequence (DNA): TGTGCCAGCAGCTCTCAGGGGGATCAGCCCCAGCATTTT. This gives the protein CASSSQGDQPQHF.

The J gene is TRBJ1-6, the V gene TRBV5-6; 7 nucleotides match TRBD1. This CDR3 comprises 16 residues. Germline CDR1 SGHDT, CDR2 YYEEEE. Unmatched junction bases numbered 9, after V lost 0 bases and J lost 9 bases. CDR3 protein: CASSLGSTGLSSPLHF. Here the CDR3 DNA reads TGTGCCAGCAGCTTGGGGTCGACAGGGCTCTCTTCACCCCTCCACTTT.

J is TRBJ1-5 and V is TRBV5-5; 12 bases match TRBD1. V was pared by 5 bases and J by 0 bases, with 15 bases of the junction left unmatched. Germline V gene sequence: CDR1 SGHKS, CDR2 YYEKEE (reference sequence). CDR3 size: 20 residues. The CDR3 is CASSRDGTGGKSASNQPQHF. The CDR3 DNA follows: TGTGCCAGCAGTAGGGATGGGACAGGGGGCAAGTCGGCTAGCAATCAGCCCCAGCATTTT.

The CDR3 sequence is CAISATGTGGSPLHF. The CDR3 DNA reads TGTGCCATCAGTGCGACCGGGACAGGGGGTTCACCCCTCCACTTT. This chain joins TRBV10-3 and TRBJ1-6; 11 bases line up with TRBD1. The junction had 5 bases not matched to a gene; V was cut back by 4 bases and J by 9 bases. CDR1 is ENHRY and CDR2 is SYGVKD in the germline V gene. This CDR3 has 15 amino acids.

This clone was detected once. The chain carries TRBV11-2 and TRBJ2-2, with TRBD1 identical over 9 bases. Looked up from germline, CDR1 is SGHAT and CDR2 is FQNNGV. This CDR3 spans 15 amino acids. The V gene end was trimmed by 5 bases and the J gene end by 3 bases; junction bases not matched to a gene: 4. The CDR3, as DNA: TGTGCCAGCAGCCCAACAGGGGGCGACACCGGGGAGCTGTTTTTT. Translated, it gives CASSPTGGDTGELFF.

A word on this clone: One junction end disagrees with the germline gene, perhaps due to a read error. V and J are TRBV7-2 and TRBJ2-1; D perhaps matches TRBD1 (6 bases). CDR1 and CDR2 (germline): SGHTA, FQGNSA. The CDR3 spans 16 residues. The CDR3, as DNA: TGTGCCAGCAGCTCGCAACCAGGGGTCTCCAACAATGAGCAGTTCTTC. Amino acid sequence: CASSSQPGVSNNEQFF.

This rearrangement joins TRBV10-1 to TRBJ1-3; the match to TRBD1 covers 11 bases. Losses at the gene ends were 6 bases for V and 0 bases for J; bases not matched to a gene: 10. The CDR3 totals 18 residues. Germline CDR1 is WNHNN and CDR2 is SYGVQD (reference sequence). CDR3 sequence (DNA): TGCGCCAGCAGGGGGGGGACAGGGGGAACCAACTCTGGAAACACCATATATTTT. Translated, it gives CASRGGTGGTNSGNTIYF.

As DNA, the CDR3 is TGTGCCAGCAGGCCCTCAGGGTCGTCCTACAATGAGCAGTTCTTC. Protein product: CASRPSGSSYNEQFF. The chain is built from TRBV6-5 and TRBJ2-1; weak D call: TRBD1 (5 bases). CDR1 is MNHEY and CDR2 is SVGAGI in the germline V gene. Trimming shortened V by 6 bases and J by 1 base, and 13 bases separated the two germline ends. This CDR3 region has 15 residues.

CDR3 sequence (DNA): TGTGCCAGCAGCCCCTTAGGACAGGGCACTGAAGCTTTCTTT. Protein: CASSPLGQGTEAFF. V is TRBV5-5 and J is TRBJ1-1, with TRBD1 identical over 8 bases. This CDR3 has 14 residues. In germline, CDR1 is SGHKS, CDR2 YYEKEE (reference sequence). Trimming took 4 bases from V and 4 from J; bases not matched to a gene: 6.

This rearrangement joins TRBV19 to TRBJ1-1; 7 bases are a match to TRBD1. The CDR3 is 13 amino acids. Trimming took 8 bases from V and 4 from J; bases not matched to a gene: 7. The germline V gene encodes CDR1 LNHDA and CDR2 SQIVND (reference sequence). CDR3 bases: TGTGCCAGTGCCCGACAGGGATCCACTGAAGCTTTCTTT. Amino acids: CASARQGSTEAFF.

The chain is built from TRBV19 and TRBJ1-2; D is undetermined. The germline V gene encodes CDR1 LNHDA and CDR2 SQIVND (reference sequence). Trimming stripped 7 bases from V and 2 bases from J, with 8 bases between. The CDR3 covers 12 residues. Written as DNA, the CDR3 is TGTGCCAGTATGGGCGAGAACTATGGCTACACCTTC. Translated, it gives CASMGENYGYTF.

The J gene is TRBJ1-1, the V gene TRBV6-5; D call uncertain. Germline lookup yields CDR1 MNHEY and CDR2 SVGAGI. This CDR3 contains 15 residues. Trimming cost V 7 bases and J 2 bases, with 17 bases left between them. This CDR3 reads CASTVSRHLNTEAFF. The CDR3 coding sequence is TGTGCCAGCACTGTAAGCAGACACCTTAACACTGAAGCTTTCTTT.

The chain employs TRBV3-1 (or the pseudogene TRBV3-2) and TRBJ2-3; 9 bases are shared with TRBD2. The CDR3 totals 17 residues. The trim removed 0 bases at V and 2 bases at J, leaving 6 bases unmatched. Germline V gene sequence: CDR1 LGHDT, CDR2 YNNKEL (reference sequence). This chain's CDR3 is CASSQDLSGGLTDTQYF. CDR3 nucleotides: TGTGCCAGCAGCCAAGATTTAAGCGGGGGGCTCACAGATACGCAGTATTTT.

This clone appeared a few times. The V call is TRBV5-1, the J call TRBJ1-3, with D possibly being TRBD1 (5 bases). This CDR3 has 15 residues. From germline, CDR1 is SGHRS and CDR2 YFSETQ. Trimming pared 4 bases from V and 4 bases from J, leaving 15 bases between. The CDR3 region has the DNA TGCGCCAGCAGCCTAATGCAGGGTTCCGGAAACACCATATATTTT. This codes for CASSLMQGSGNTIYF.

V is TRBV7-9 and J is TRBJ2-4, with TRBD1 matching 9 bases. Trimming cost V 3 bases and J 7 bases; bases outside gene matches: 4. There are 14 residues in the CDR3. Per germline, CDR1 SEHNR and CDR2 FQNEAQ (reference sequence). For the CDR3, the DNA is TGTGCCAGCAGCTTCGGGACAGGGTCGAACATTCAGTACTTC. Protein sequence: CASSFGTGSNIQYF.

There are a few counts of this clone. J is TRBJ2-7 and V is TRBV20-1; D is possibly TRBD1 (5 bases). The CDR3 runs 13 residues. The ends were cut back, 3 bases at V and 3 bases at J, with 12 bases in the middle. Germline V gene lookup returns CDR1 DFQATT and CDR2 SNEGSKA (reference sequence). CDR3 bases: TGCAGTGCTAGTCAGGGATCGTTCTACGAGCAGTACTTC. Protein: CSASQGSFYEQYF.

DNA of the CDR3: TGTGCCAGCTCGATTTTGGGTCAGTCGGGGACAGATACGCAGTATTTT. Translation gives CASSILGQSGTDTQYF. The chain joins TRBV27 to TRBJ2-3, with D perhaps matching TRBD2 (5 bases). Germline V gives CDR1 MNHEY, CDR2 SMNVEV (reference sequence). This CDR3 spans 16 amino acids. The germline V and J ends were trimmed by 8 bases and 3 bases, with 21 bases remaining between them.

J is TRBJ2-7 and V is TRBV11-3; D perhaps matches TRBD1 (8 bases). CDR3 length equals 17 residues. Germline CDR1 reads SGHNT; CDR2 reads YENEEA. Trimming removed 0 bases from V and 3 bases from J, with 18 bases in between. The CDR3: CASSLDPGGQVSYEQYF. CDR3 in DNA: TGTGCCAGCAGCTTAGACCCGGGGGGACAGGTGAGCTACGAGCAGTACTTC.

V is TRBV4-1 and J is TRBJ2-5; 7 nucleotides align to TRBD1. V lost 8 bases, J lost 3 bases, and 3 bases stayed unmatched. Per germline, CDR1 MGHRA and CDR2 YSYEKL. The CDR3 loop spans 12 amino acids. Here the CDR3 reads CASHRGEETQYF. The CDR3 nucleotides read TGCGCCAGCCACAGGGGTGAAGAGACCCAGTACTTC.

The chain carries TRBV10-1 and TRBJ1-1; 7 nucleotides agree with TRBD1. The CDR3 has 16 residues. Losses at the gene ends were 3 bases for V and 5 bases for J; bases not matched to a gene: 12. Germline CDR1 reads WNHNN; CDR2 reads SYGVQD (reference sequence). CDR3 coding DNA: TGCGCCAGCAGTGACCAGCAACCAGGGGGTCTTACTGAAGCTTTCTTT. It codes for CASSDQQPGGLTEAFF.

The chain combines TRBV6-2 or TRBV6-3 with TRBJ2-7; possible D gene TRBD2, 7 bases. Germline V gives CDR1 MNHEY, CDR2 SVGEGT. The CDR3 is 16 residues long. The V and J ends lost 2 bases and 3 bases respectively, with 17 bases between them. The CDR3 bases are TGTGCCAGCAGTTACGGCGGGGGCGGACAGCGCTACGAGCAGTACTTC. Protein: CASSYGGGGQRYEQYF.

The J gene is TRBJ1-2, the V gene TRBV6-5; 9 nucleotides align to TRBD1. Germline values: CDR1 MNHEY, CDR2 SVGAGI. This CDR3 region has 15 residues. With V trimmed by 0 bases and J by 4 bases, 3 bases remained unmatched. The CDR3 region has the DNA TGTGCCAGCAGTTACTCCGGGACAGGGTCCTATGGCTACACCTTC. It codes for CASSYSGTGSYGYTF.

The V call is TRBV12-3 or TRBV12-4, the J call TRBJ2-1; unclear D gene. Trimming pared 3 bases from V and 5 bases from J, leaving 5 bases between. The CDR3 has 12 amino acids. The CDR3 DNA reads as TGTGCCAGCAGTTTGGGCCACAATGAGCAGTTCTTC. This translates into CASSLGHNEQFF.